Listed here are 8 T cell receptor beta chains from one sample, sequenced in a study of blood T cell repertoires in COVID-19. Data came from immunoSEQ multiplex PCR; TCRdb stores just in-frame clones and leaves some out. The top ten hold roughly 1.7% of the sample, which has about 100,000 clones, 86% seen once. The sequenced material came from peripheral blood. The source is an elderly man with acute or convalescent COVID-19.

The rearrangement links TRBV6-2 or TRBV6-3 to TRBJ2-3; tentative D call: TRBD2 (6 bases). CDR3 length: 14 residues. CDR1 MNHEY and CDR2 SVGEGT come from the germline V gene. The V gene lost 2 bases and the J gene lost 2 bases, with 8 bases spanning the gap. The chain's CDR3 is CASSYGGDTDTQYF. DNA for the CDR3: TGTGCCAGCAGTTACGGAGGGGACACAGATACGCAGTATTTT.

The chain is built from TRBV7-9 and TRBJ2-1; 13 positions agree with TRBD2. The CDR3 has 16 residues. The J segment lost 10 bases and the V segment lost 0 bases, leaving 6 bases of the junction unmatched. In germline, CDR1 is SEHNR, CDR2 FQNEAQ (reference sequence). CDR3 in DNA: TGTGCCAGCAGCTTAGCCATACTAGCGGGAGGGGAGGAGCAGTTCTTC. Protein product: CASSLAILAGGEEQFF.

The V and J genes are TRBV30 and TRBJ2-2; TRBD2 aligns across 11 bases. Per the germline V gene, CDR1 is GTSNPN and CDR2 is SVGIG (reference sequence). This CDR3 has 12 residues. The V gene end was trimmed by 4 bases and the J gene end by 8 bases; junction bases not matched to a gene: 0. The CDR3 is CAWTSGRGELFF. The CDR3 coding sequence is TGTGCCTGGACTAGCGGGAGGGGGGAGCTGTTTTTT.

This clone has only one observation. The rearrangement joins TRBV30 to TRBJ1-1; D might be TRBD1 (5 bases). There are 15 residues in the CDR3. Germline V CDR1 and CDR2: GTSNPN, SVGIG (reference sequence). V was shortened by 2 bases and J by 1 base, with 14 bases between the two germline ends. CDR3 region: CAWSFPTGGNTEAFF. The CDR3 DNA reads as TGTGCCTGGAGTTTCCCCACGGGGGGGAACACTGAAGCTTTCTTT.

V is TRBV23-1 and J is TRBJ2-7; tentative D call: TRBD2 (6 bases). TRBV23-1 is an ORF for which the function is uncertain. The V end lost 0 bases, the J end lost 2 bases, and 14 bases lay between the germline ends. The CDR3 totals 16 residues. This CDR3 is CASSQSGAGDAYEQYF. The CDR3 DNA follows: TGCGCCAGCAGTCAATCGGGAGCGGGTGACGCCTACGAGCAGTACTTC.

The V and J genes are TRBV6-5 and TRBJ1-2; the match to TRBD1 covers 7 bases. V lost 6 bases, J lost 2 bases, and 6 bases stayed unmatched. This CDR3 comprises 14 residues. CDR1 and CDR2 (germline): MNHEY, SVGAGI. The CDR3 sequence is CASSLYRGNYGYTF. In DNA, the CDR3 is TGTGCCAGCAGCCTCTACAGGGGAAACTATGGCTACACCTTC.

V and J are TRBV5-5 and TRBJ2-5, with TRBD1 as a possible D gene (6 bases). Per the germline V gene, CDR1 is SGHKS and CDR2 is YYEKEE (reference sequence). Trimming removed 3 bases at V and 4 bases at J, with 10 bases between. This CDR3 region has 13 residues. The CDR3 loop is CASSSGHIETQYF. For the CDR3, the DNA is TGTGCCAGCAGCTCGGGACATATAGAGACCCAGTACTTC.

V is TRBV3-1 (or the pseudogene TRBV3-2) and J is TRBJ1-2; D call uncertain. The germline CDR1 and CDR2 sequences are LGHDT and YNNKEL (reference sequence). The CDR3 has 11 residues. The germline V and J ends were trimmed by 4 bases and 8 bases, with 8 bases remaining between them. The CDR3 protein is CASSPGRGYTF. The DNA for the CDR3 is TGTGCCAGCAGCCCCGGTCGGGGCTACACCTTC.